This T cell receptor beta chain was captured in a study of T-cell reconstitution after alpha-beta-depleted transplantation in children. This CDR3 is built from 16 residues. V lost 3 bases to trimming and J lost 9 bases, with 22 bases between them. CDR1 and CDR2 (germline): SGHRS, YFSETQ. Study outcomes and limitations: TCRbeta diversity was high at day 60 in some patients (a result of surviving recipient T cells and thymic progenitors). Newly generated T cells supplied most T-cell counts and diversity one year post-transplant.

Unique molecular identifiers were used to barcode this TCRbeta library. MiXCR was run by TCRdb on the PCR reads, yielding one entry per CDR3 protein. The repertoire holds about a million distinct CDR3 sequences, about 29% seen once, with roughly 31% in the top ten. As for this clonotype: No antigen is known for it.

The J gene is TRBJ2-4, the V gene TRBV5-1; tentatively, D is TRBD2 (6 bases). The source of this sequence is a boy in the first two years of life who had a stem cell transplant for SCID, so the T cells may come from the graft donor. The material sequenced was PBMCs, mostly from graft donor cells, taken 360 days after TCRalphabeta/CD19-depleted stem cell transplant. The chain's CDR3 is CASSSDYGALGGIQYF. CDR3 bases: TGCGCCAGCAGCTCGGATTACGGGGCACTGGGGGGCATTCAGTACTTC.